The rows below give T cell receptor beta chains drawn from one sample of a study of blood T cell repertoires in COVID-19. Method: immunoSEQ multiplex PCR; TCRdb's copy keeps in-frame clones and lacks some. The sample comprises 250,000 to 300,000 clones, around 90% of which are singletons, and 2.1% rests with the top ten. What was sequenced was peripheral blood. These receptors were obtained from a woman aged 60-70 years with COVID-19, enrolled during active disease. Each CDR3 is given with its conserved first and last residue. Each record gives: clone size, D gene, V gene, J gene, CDR3 length, CDR3 DNA, CDR3 protein. The D gene is left open where the match is weak. Some rows have no size entry. The others give once, few or many, or a class for an expanded clone.

.	TRBD1	TRBV4-3	TRBJ2-3	17	TGCGCCAGCAGCCAAGATCTGACAGGGGCTAGCACAGATACGCAGTATTTT	CASSQDLTGASTDTQYF
.	.	TRBV2	TRBJ1-2	13	TGTGCCAGCAGTGGACAGGATTACTATGGCTACACCTTC	CASSGQDYYGYTF
.	.	TRBV5-5	TRBJ2-1	16	TGTGCCAGCAGCCCCAGACCTGACAGTGGCAACAATGAGCAGTTCTTC	CASSPRPDSGNNEQFF
.	TRBD1	TRBV5-1	TRBJ1-4	13	TGCGCCAGCAGCCAGGGGGACGTTGAAAAACTGTTTTTT	CASSQGDVEKLFF
.	.	TRBV9	TRBJ1-3	16	TGTGCCAGCAGCGACAAGGCGACGGGCTCTGGAAACACCATATATTTT	CASSDKATGSGNTIYF
.	.	TRBV7-8	TRBJ1-5	16	TGTGCCAGCAGAGTCGGGCGGGCATGGGGCAATCAGCCCCAGCATTTT	CASRVGRAWGNQPQHF
.	TRBD1	TRBV27	TRBJ1-4	15	TGTGCCAGCAAAGGGACAGGGACCCTGGGCGAAAAACTGTTTTTT	CASKGTGTLGEKLFF
.	TRBD2	TRBV7-8	TRBJ2-3	15	TGTGCCAGCAGCTTAGAGCGGGGGGGTAGGGATACGCAGTATTTT	CASSLERGGRDTQYF
.	.	TRBV4-1	TRBJ1-4	16	TGCGCCAGCAGCCGGGAGAATACCCGAGGGAATGAAAAACTGTTTTTT	CASSRENTRGNEKLFF
.	TRBD2	TRBV9	TRBJ2-2	17	TGTGCCAGCAGCCTTCGACTAGCGGGGGGTTCGGTCGGGGAGCTGTTTTTT	CASSLRLAGGSVGELFF
.	.	TRBV3-1/TRBV3-2	TRBJ1-1	16	TGTGCCAGCAGCCAAGACGGCGGATCAGGGCAAGCTGAAGCTTTCTTT	CASSQDGGSGQAEAFF
.	.	TRBV6-5	TRBJ1-5	15	TGTGCCAGCAGCAGCGGGGGGGGTGGCAATCAGCCCCAGCATTTT	CASSSGGGGNQPQHF
.	.	TRBV5-6	TRBJ2-1	12	TGTGCCAGCAGCTTCTCGTACAATGAGCAGTTCTTC	CASSFSYNEQFF
.	.	TRBV7-9	TRBJ1-5	12	TGTGCCAGCAGCTCCGACAGGCGGCCCCAGCATTTT	CASSSDRRPQHF
.	TRBD1	TRBV7-9	TRBJ1-5	15	TGTGCCAGCAGCCCCCCTGGACAGGGGCGTCAGCCCCAGCATTTT	CASSPPGQGRQPQHF
.	.	TRBV19	TRBJ1-1	14	TGTGCCAGTAGTATTTTAGGAGGGGTTACTGAAGCTTTCTTT	CASSILGGVTEAFF
.	TRBD1	TRBV9	TRBJ2-5	14	TGTGCCAGCAGCGTCGGACAGGCCCAAGAGACCCAGTACTTC	CASSVGQAQETQYF
.	TRBD1	TRBV5-1	TRBJ1-2	16	TGCGCCAGCAGCGCCGGGACAGGTTTCTCTCCCCGGGGCTACACCTTC	CASSAGTGFSPRGYTF
few	.	TRBV11-2	TRBJ1-2	13	TGTGCCAGCAGCTTAGGACAGAGCTATGGCTACACCTTC	CASSLGQSYGYTF
.	.	TRBV20-1	TRBJ2-5	15	TGCAGTGCTAGTGGCGCCCAGGGGATTCGAGAGACCCAGTACTTC	CSASGAQGIRETQYF
.	.	TRBV7-3	TRBJ2-2	14	TGTGCCAGCAGCCGTACATCGAACACCGGGGAGCTGTTTTTT	CASSRTSNTGELFF
.	.	TRBV11-2	TRBJ2-1	14	TGTGCCAGCAGCTTAGATCGCTTCGCGCGTGAGCAGTTCTTC	CASSLDRFAREQFF
.	TRBD1	TRBV2	TRBJ1-2	14	TGTGCCAGACTCCGGGACAGGGTCAACTATGGCTACACCTTC	CARLRDRVNYGYTF
.	.	TRBV10-2	TRBJ1-1	13	TGCGCCAGCAGCCGGGGAATGAACACTGAAGCTTTCTTT	CASSRGMNTEAFF
.	.	TRBV3-1/TRBV3-2	TRBJ1-2	12	TGTGCCAGCAGCCGTCAGGACTATGGCTACACCTTC	CASSRQDYGYTF
once	TRBD1	TRBV6-4	TRBJ1-2	15	TGTGCCAGCAGTCGTACAGGGGGCGAAGCCTATGGCTACACCTTC	CASSRTGGEAYGYTF
.	.	TRBV6-6	TRBJ1-1	16	TGTGCCAGCAGCCCCTCGGGCTTACAGGGTAGCACTGAAGCTTTCTTT	CASSPSGLQGSTEAFF
.	.	TRBV5-1	TRBJ1-1	13	TGCGCCAGCAGCTTGATTAGGGGGACGGAAGCTTTCTTT	CASSLIRGTEAFF
.	.	TRBV6-5	TRBJ2-5	15	TGTGCCAGCAGCCGCAGGGCTGGCTACCAAGAGACCCAGTACTTC	CASSRRAGYQETQYF
.	TRBD1	TRBV5-6	TRBJ1-2	15	TGTGCCAGCAGCTTGTGGGACAGGGGGGTCCGTGGCTACACCTTC	CASSLWDRGVRGYTF
.	.	TRBV21-1	TRBJ1-4	16	TGTGCCAGCAGCAAAGAAAGGGGGGGAGCTAATGAAAAACTGTTTTTT	CASSKERGGANEKLFF
.	TRBD2	TRBV9	TRBJ2-1	16	TGTGCCAGCAGCGTAGTAAGCGGGGGGGCAAAGAATGAGCAGTTCTTC	CASSVVSGGAKNEQFF
.	.	TRBV19	TRBJ2-7	16	TGTGCCAGTAGTATACGGCAGGGAGCTGGAGGGTCGGAGCAGTACTTC	CASSIRQGAGGSEQYF
.	.	TRBV12-3/TRBV12-4	TRBJ1-2	13	TGTGCCAGCAGTTTGGGGCGCGACTATGGCTACACCTTC	CASSLGRDYGYTF
once	TRBD1	TRBV7-9	TRBJ1-1	15	TGTGCCAGCAACCTGAGGGGACAGATTAACACTGAAGCTTTCTTT	CASNLRGQINTEAFF
.	.	TRBV14	TRBJ2-7	14	TGTGCCAGCAGCCAAGGAATCGGGGTCTACGAGCAGTACTTC	CASSQGIGVYEQYF
.	TRBD1	TRBV5-1	TRBJ1-4	16	TGCGCCAGCAGCTCATCACAGGGGGCGACTAATGAAAAACTGTTTTTT	CASSSSQGATNEKLFF
once	TRBD1	TRBV5-1	TRBJ1-2	14	TGCGCCAGCAGCCCCCGGACAGGGGGCAGTGGCTACACCTTC	CASSPRTGGSGYTF
.	.	TRBV27	TRBJ1-2	16	TGTGCCAGCAGTTATATGGGAGGGGGGTCTAACTATGGCTACACCTTC	CASSYMGGGSNYGYTF
.	TRBD2	TRBV18	TRBJ2-3	16	TGTGCCAGCTCACCAGAGACTAGCGGGGGGACAGATACGCAGTATTTT	CASSPETSGGTDTQYF
.	.	TRBV7-9	TRBJ2-1	14	TGTGCCAGCAGCTTTGCCAGGGTCTACAATGAGCAGTTCTTC	CASSFARVYNEQFF
.	.	TRBV7-2	TRBJ2-7	14	TGTGCCAGCAGCTTTCTCGGGAGCTCCTACGAGCAGTACTTC	CASSFLGSSYEQYF
.	.	TRBV5-1	TRBJ1-1	14	TGCGCCAGCTCGAGCGATTCCAGGGGTACTGAAGCTTTCTTT	CASSSDSRGTEAFF
.	.	TRBV12-1	TRBJ1-5	15	TGTGCCAGCAGCTTTCACAGGGGCAGCAATCAGCCCCAGCATTTT	CASSFHRGSNQPQHF